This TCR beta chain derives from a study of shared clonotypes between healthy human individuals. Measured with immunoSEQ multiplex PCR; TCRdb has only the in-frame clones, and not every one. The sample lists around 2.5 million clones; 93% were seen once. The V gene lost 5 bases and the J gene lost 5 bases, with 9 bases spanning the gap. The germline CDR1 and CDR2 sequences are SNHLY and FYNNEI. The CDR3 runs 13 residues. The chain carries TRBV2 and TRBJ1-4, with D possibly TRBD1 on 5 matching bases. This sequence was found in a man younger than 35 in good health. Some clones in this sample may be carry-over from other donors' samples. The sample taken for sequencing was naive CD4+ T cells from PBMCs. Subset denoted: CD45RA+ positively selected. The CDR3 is CASSLQGNEKLFF. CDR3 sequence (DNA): TGTGCCAGCAGTTTGCAGGGAAATGAAAAACTGTTTTTT.